This is a list of T cell receptor beta chains from one sample in a study of blood T cell repertoires in COVID-19. Clones were read by immunoSEQ multiplex PCR, and TCRdb kept only the in-frame ones, dropping some. This table has about 85,000 clones, roughly 89% appearing once. The sequencing input was peripheral blood. These receptors all come from a man aged 55 to 70 with acute or convalescent COVID-19. Both conserved end residues are part of each CDR3. The order of the fields is clone size, V gene, D gene, J gene, CDR3 DNA, CDR3 protein. The D gene is left open where the match is weak. Size is omitted from some rows. Given values are once, few, many or a class for expanded clones.

>-|TRBV27|TRBD1|TRBJ1-1
TGTGCCAGCAGTTTATTTGGGACAGGGAGTGAAGCTTTCTTT
CASSLFGTGSEAFF
>-|TRBV28|-|TRBJ1-6
TGTGCCAGCAGCCGGGACTCCTCCTATAATTCACCCCTCCACTTT
CASSRDSSYNSPLHF
>-|TRBV2|-|TRBJ1-4
TGTGCCAGCAACCGACAGACAACTAATGAAAAACTGTTTTTT
CASNRQTTNEKLFF
>-|TRBV4-3|-|TRBJ1-2
TGCGCCAGCAGCCAAGAACCCCGACAGGCTCGTGGCTACACCTTC
CASSQEPRQARGYTF
>-|TRBV29-1|-|TRBJ1-1
TGCAGCGTTGCTAGGGCCCAGGGCACTGAAGCTTTCTTT
CSVARAQGTEAFF
>-|TRBV21-1|-|TRBJ1-2
TGTGCCAGCAGCAAAGTTCCGGGAGCCTATGGCTACACCTTC
CASSKVPGAYGYTF
>once|TRBV18|TRBD1|TRBJ2-5
TGTGCCAGCTCACCACCGACAGGGTTTCAGACCCAGTACTTC
CASSPPTGFQTQYF
>-|TRBV4-1|-|TRBJ1-1
TGCGCCAGCAGCCCGACGCCCTTGGGGGGGACTGAAGCTTTCTTT
CASSPTPLGGTEAFF
>-|TRBV5-1|-|TRBJ2-7
TGCGCCAGCAGCTTGGTCGGGGAAACCTACGAGCAGTACTTC
CASSLVGETYEQYF
>-|TRBV9|-|TRBJ1-2
TGTGCCAGCAGCGTAGCGGCCGGGGAGACTAACTATGGCTACACCTTC
CASSVAAGETNYGYTF
>-|TRBV6-2/TRBV6-3|-|TRBJ2-3
TGTGCCAGCAGTTACCGACAGACCCCCGGGACAGATACGCAGTATTTT
CASSYRQTPGTDTQYF
>-|TRBV9|-|TRBJ1-2
TGTGCCAGCAGCGTAGGCCCACAGGGTTATACAGCTAACTATGGCTACACCTTC
CASSVGPQGYTANYGYTF
>-|TRBV5-5|-|TRBJ1-5
TGTGCCAGCAGCTTGGCCAACGGGCCCCAGCATTTT
CASSLANGPQHF
>-|TRBV5-5|TRBD2|TRBJ2-7
TGTGCCAGCAGCTTTACGGCTAGCGGGGCGAGCTCCTACGAGCAGTACTTC
CASSFTASGASSYEQYF
>once|TRBV4-3|-|TRBJ2-7
TGCGCCAGCAGCCAAGATTGGGCAGGCCCAGCCTACGAGCAGTACTTC
CASSQDWAGPAYEQYF
>few|TRBV27|-|TRBJ1-2
TGTGCCAGCAGTCCCTCCGCGGGAGTGGTGGACTATGGCTACACCTTC
CASSPSAGVVDYGYTF
>-|TRBV3-1/TRBV3-2|TRBD1|TRBJ1-2
TGTGCCAGCAGCCTCGACAGGGGGATCCGTGGCTACACCTTC
CASSLDRGIRGYTF
>-|TRBV2|-|TRBJ1-1
TGTGCCAGCAGTGTGGGGAGGGGCACTGAAGCTTTCTTT
CASSVGRGTEAFF
>-|TRBV19|-|TRBJ1-5
TGTGCCAGTAGTGAAGGCAGGAATCAGCCCCAGCATTTT
CASSEGRNQPQHF
>-|TRBV5-1|TRBD1|TRBJ1-6
TGCGCCAGCAGCTGGGACAGGGCGTATAATTCACCCCTCCACTTT
CASSWDRAYNSPLHF
>-|TRBV7-2|TRBD1|TRBJ1-6
TGTGCCAGCAGCGACAGGGCGAATTCACCCCTCCACTTT
CASSDRANSPLHF
>-|TRBV6-6|-|TRBJ1-3
TGTGCCAGCAGCGAAGGGACAATATCTGGAAACACCATATATTTT
CASSEGTISGNTIYF
>-|TRBV11-3|TRBD2|TRBJ2-1
TGTGCCAGCAGCTACGTAGCGGGGGGCTACAATGAGCAGTTCTTC
CASSYVAGGYNEQFF
>once|TRBV5-1|-|TRBJ1-2
TGCGCCAGCAGCTTGGATCCTACAGTTGCGTTTTATGGCTACACCTTC
CASSLDPTVAFYGYTF
>-|TRBV29-1|TRBD1|TRBJ1-1
TGCAGCGCTCCCCATGGACAGGGTCTTGAAGCTTTCTTT
CSAPHGQGLEAFF
>-|TRBV4-1|-|TRBJ1-1
TGCGCCAGCAGCCAATTTAGCCTTGGGAACAGGGATCGATCTGTTGAAGCTTTCTTT
CASSQFSLGNRDRSVEAFF
>-|TRBV5-8|-|TRBJ1-2
TGTGCCAGCAGCTTGGTGGTGGCGGGGGACTATGGCTACACCTTC
CASSLVVAGDYGYTF
>-|TRBV3-1/TRBV3-2|-|TRBJ1-5
TGTGCCAGCAGCCAAGCCTCCAGCAATCAGCCCCAGCATTTT
CASSQASSNQPQHF
>-|TRBV5-1|TRBD2|TRBJ2-1
TGCGCCAGCTCACTAGCGGGGGGGCCCGTTGAGCAGTTCTTC
CASSLAGGPVEQFF
>-|TRBV6-6|-|TRBJ1-1
TGTGCCATCCTGGGGGGGTCCGGAGCTTTCTTT
CAILGGSGAFF
>-|TRBV7-9|TRBD1|TRBJ1-1
TGTGCCAGCAGCTCTCCCAGAGGGACAGGGGGGTCGGACACTGAAGCTTTCTTT
CASSSPRGTGGSDTEAFF
>-|TRBV19|-|TRBJ1-2
TGTGCCGGAGACAGGTACTATGGCTACACCTTC
CAGDRYYGYTF
>-|TRBV2|-|TRBJ1-1
TGTGCCAGCAGTGTGCAGACAGAAGCTTTCTTT
CASSVQTEAFF
>-|TRBV3-1/TRBV3-2|-|TRBJ1-1
TGTGCCAGCAGCCAGAGGTTGAACACTGAAGCTTTCTTT
CASSQRLNTEAFF
>-|TRBV6-5|-|TRBJ1-6
TGTGCCACCCAACTAGAGGGGGGGATAAGCTCACCCCTCCACTTT
CATQLEGGISSPLHF
>-|TRBV18|-|TRBJ2-3
TGTGCCAGCTCATCTTCCTCAGATACGCAGTATTTT
CASSSSSDTQYF
>-|TRBV19|TRBD1|TRBJ1-5
TGTGCCAGTAGTATAGAAGGCGGGACAGCAAACAATCAGCCCCAGCATTTT
CASSIEGGTANNQPQHF
>-|TRBV25-1|-|TRBJ2-5
TGTGCCAGCAGGACAGGATGGTCCCAAGAGACCCAGTACTTC
CASRTGWSQETQYF
>-|TRBV30|TRBD1|TRBJ1-6
TGTGCCTGGAGTGGACAGGGGCAATCACCCCTCCACTTT
CAWSGQGQSPLHF
>-|TRBV9|-|TRBJ2-1
TGTGCCAGCAGCCAAACCCAGCATCCCGAAGTATATAGGAGCTCCTACAATGAGCAGTTCTTC
CASSQTQHPEVYRSSYNEQFF
>once|TRBV2|TRBD1|TRBJ1-1
TGTGCCAGCAGGGGACAGGGGGCCACTGAAGCTTTCTTT
CASRGQGATEAFF
>-|TRBV19|-|TRBJ1-6
TGTGCCAGTAGTATAGCGCAGGAAAATTCACCCCTCCACTTT
CASSIAQENSPLHF
>few|TRBV11-2|-|TRBJ1-1
TGTGCCAGCAGCTTAGATCCAGGGAGGGGCACTGAAGCTTTCTTT
CASSLDPGRGTEAFF
>-|TRBV29-1|TRBD1|TRBJ1-2
TGCAGCGTCGATGACAGGGACGGATTAGAGGGCTACACCTTC
CSVDDRDGLEGYTF
>-|TRBV30|-|TRBJ1-1
TGTGCCTGGAGTATTCTTCCCCCGGTTGAAGCTTTCTTT
CAWSILPPVEAFF
>few|TRBV7-6|TRBD1|TRBJ1-3
TGTGCCAGCAGCCCATTATGGGGGACAGGTGGAAACACCATATATTTT
CASSPLWGTGGNTIYF
>-|TRBV19|TRBD1|TRBJ2-3
TGTGCCAGTAGTACAGGGACAGGGAACACAGATACGCAGTATTTT
CASSTGTGNTDTQYF
>few|TRBV6-2/TRBV6-3|-|TRBJ2-7
TGTGCCAGCAGTTTCTCCGGGGTCTCCTACGAGCAGTACTTC
CASSFSGVSYEQYF
>-|TRBV9|TRBD2|TRBJ2-1
TGTGCCAGCAGGCCCGTAGCGGGGGGGGACAATGAGCAGTTCTTC
CASRPVAGGDNEQFF
>-|TRBV9|TRBD2|TRBJ2-1
TGTGCCAGCAGTCCCGGGACTAGCGGGATCCTCCAGGGGGATGAGCAGTTCTTC
CASSPGTSGILQGDEQFF
>-|TRBV5-4|-|TRBJ1-1
TGTGCCAGCAGCGGCAGGGATCTTGAAGCTTTCTTT
CASSGRDLEAFF
>-|TRBV7-3|-|TRBJ1-1
TGTGCCAGCAGCTTAAGCCAGGGGATCGCTTTCTTT
CASSLSQGIAFF
>-|TRBV5-1|-|TRBJ1-2
TGCGCCAGCAGCTTGGGCAGGGGAGATGGCTACACCTTC
CASSLGRGDGYTF
>-|TRBV7-3|-|TRBJ1-2
TGTGCCAGCGGTACAGGGCAATATGGCTACACCTTC
CASGTGQYGYTF
>-|TRBV5-6|-|TRBJ1-5
TGTGCCAGCAGTTCGGGACATCAACCTTATAGCAATCAGCCCCAGCATTTT
CASSSGHQPYSNQPQHF
>-|TRBV6-2/TRBV6-3|-|TRBJ2-2
TGTGCCAGCAGCCCTTGGGCAGACAGCAACACCGGGGAGCTGTTTTTT
CASSPWADSNTGELFF
>-|TRBV7-8|-|TRBJ1-1
TGTGCCAGCAGCTTAGGGTGGAGGACGGAGAACACTGAAGCTTTCTTT
CASSLGWRTENTEAFF
>once|TRBV6-5|-|TRBJ1-1
TGTGCCAGCAGCCTCGAGGGATTGAACACTGAAGCTTTCTTT
CASSLEGLNTEAFF